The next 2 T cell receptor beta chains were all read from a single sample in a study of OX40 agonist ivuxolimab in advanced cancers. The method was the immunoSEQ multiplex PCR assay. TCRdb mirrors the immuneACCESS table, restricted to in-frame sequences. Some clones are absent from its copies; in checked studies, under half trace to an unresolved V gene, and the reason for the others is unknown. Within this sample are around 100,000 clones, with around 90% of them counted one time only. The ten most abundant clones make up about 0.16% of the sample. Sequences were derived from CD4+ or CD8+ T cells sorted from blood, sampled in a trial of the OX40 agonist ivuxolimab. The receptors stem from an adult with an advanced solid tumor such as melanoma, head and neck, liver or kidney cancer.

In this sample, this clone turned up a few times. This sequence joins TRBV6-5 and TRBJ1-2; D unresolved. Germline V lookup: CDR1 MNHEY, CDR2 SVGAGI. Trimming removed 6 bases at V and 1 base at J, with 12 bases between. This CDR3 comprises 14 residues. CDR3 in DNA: TGTGCCAGCAGATTCCGCGGGAGTAACTATGGCTACACCTTC. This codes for CASRFRGSNYGYTF.

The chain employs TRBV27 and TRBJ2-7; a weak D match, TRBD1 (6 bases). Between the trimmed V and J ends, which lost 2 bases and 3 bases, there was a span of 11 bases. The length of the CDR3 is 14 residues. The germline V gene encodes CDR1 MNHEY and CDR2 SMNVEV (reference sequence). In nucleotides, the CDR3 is TGTGCCAGCAGTTTAACGGAAGGGGGCTACGAGCAGTACTTC. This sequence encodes CASSLTEGGYEQYF.